The TCR beta chain under discussion was sequenced for a study of blood T cell repertoires in COVID-19. Generated by immunoSEQ multiplex PCR, the TCRdb table keeps only in-frame clones and is missing some. The sample lists 130,000 or so clones, around 89% occurring once. The CDR3 contains 19 residues. Germline V gene lookup returns CDR1 MGHRA and CDR2 YSYEKL. As to this clone: One end of the junction varies from germline; a read error may be responsible.

This clonotype was sampled from a man aged 55 to 69 with COVID-19, enrolled during active disease. Source material: peripheral blood. This chain links TRBV4-1 with TRBJ2-7, with D unresolved. The CDR3 loop is CASSLPYRLLLESFYVQYF. The CDR3 DNA reads as TGCGCCAGCAGCCTTCCCTACCGGTTACTGCTCGAATCCTTCTACGTGCAGTACTTC.